This T cell receptor beta chain was documented in a study of cytomegalovirus exposure and HLA in healthy donors. The study, taken as a whole, reports: Cytomegalovirus association was listed for under 200 TCR beta chains. The study found most TCR sequences rare, yet found some public TCRs in many donors. Cytomegalovirus status was reportedly diagnosed by the classifier with high specificity and sensitivity.

Using immunoSEQ multiplex PCR, the repertoire was profiled, and TCRdb retains in-frame clones only, with some absent. The top ten clones hold about 1% of a sample with 250,000 to 300,000 clones, approximately 86% of them seen once. CDR1 LNHDA and CDR2 SQIVND come from the germline V gene (reference sequence). The CDR3 covers 14 residues. The V and J ends lost 7 bases and 6 bases respectively, with 17 bases between them. In the case of this clone: What it binds is not known.

Sequenced material: PBMCs. This chain links TRBV19 with TRBJ2-3, with no clear D. The TCR comes from a woman under 30 in good health and CMV-seronegative. The CDR3 DNA sequence: TGTGCCAGTACTGCTGGGCGCCCCCCGGATACGCAGTATTTT. It codes for CASTAGRPPDTQYF. Using reference TRBV19 and TRBJ2-3 for the parts outside the CDR3, the full variable domain is DGGITQSPKYLFRKEGQNVTLSCEQNLNHDAMYWYRQDPGQGLRLIYYSQIVNDFQKGDIAEGYSVSREKKESFPLTVTSAQKNPTAFYLCASTAGRPPDTQYFGPGTRLTVL.